Here is one T cell receptor beta chain with its context. Its antigen is undetermined. This CDR3 region has 15 residues. In germline, CDR1 is SGDLS, CDR2 YYNGEE. Trimming cost V 0 bases and J 3 bases, with 13 bases left between them. These data belong to a study of T cell responses to AZD1222 COVID-19 vaccine. Overall study results and limits: Mostly white British, mostly female donors; authors suggested clonal diversity may be underestimated.

Some clones are missing from TCRdb's copy, which holds only in-frame ones; the method was immunoSEQ multiplex PCR. The profile shows tens of thousands of clones, 93% of them singletons. The sequence was collected from an adult in good health. The sample here was peripheral blood, taken on day 0 of AZD1222 vaccination. The rearrangement joins TRBV9 to TRBJ2-7, with D tentatively TRBD2 (6 bases). As DNA, the CDR3 is TGTGCCAGCAGCGTAGGGGCTAGCGCGTTCTACGAGCAGTACTTC. Translating it yields CASSVGASAFYEQYF.